This T cell receptor (beta chain) came from a study of shared clonotypes between healthy human individuals. Study conclusions and caveats: Rarefaction showed that sequencing of sorted subsets was incomplete (despite large depth). Non-shared clonotypes were found to have lower generation probabilities than the clonotypes that were shared by all four of the sorted-subset donors.

TCRdb's table, derived via immunoSEQ multiplex PCR, lists solely in-frame clones and lacks some. This table holds 700,000 to 950,000 clones, approximately 96% found once. CD45RO-negative, CCR7-positively selected cells formed the naive CD8 fraction, excluding terminally differentiated effector memory CD45RA+ cells. In germline, CDR1 is MGHDK, CDR2 SYGVNS. The CDR3 is 13 residues long. Trimming cost V 1 base and J 3 bases, with 7 bases left between them. Note on this clone: The antigen remains undetermined.

Sequencing was performed on naive CD8+ T cells sorted from blood. The origin of this receptor is a young man in good health. The chain recombines TRBV25-1 with TRBJ2-7; D gene ambiguous. The CDR3 nucleotides are TGTGCCAGCAGTGAATTAGGTAGCTACGAGCAGTACTTC. It specifies CASSELGSYEQYF.